This TCR beta chain is from a study of post-analysis software for immune sequencing data. Study-level points and caveats: Elevated frequency relative to controls characterized roughly five TRBV segments in patients, TRBV5-6, TRBV5-1 and TRBV20-1 among them. Among multiple sclerosis patients, normalized Chao1 diversity was significantly below that of controls.

Prepared libraries of TCR beta cDNA carried unique molecular identifiers. The source material, about 0.9 to 11 million T cells, gave rise to 450,000 to 550,000 cDNA molecules. TCRdb used MiXCR to reprocess the PCR reads, holding one entry per CDR3 protein. The sample carries hundreds of thousands of distinct CDR3 sequences, 35% to 40% recorded once. V lost 4 bases, J lost 7 bases, and 15 bases lay in between. The CDR3 spans 14 residues. Germline assignment: CDR1 SGHRS and CDR2 YFSETQ. In its sample, this clonotype was seen many times. Its cognate antigen is unknown. This chain joins TRBV5-1 and TRBJ2-1; D gene ambiguous. The sequence was obtained from a girl between 5 and 17 years old with multiple sclerosis. Sequencing was performed on blood. The DNA of the CDR3 is TGCGCCAGCAGCCTAGAGACCGCTGGGAATGAGCAGTTCTTC. Translating it yields CASSLETAGNEQFF.